This is a list of T cell receptor beta chains from one sample in a study of cytomegalovirus exposure and HLA in healthy donors. Method: immunoSEQ multiplex PCR; TCRdb's copy keeps in-frame clones and lacks some. The sample has fewer than 85,000 clones, and its top ten clones hold 3.8%. Specimen: PBMCs. These receptors were obtained from a female donor in good health and CMV-seropositive. Both conserved end residues are part of each CDR3. D genes are given only for firm matches.

v_gene	d_gene	j_gene	CDR3nt	CDR3aa
TRBV19	-	TRBJ1-2	TGTGCCAGTAGCCTAACCCGCTATGGCTACACCTTC	CASSLTRYGYTF
TRBV9	TRBD1	TRBJ1-2	TGTGCCAGCAGCGTAGGGGACAGGGTAGCAGGGTATGGCTACACCTTC	CASSVGDRVAGYGYTF
TRBV5-1	-	TRBJ2-1	TGCGCCAGCAGCTTGGCTTACTATGAGCAGTTCTTC	CASSLAYYEQFF
TRBV15	-	TRBJ2-7	TGTGCCACCAGCAGAGACCGGGGTTTCGAGCAGTACTTC	CATSRDRGFEQYF
TRBV9	TRBD2	TRBJ2-3	TGTGCCAGCAGCCCTGACCGGGACTACCCTGTTACGCAGTATTTT	CASSPDRDYPVTQYF
TRBV28	-	TRBJ2-1	TGTGCCAGCAGTTTTAGGTGGGCGGGGCAGTTCTTC	CASSFRWAGQFF
TRBV5-1	TRBD1	TRBJ2-7	TGCGCCAGCAGCTTGTTGAGACAGGGGGGGAGCCACGAGCAGTACTTC	CASSLLRQGGSHEQYF
TRBV11-2	-	TRBJ1-1	TGTGCCAGCAGCTTAGTGGCCGGGGTTCGTACTGAAGCTTTCTTT	CASSLVAGVRTEAFF
TRBV7-8	-	TRBJ1-2	TGTGCCAGCAGCTTAGTAAGGGGGAACTATGGCTACACCTTC	CASSLVRGNYGYTF
TRBV2	TRBD2	TRBJ2-1	TGTGCCAGCAGAAGCGGGGGCAGCTCCTACAATGAGCAGTTCTTC	CASRSGGSSYNEQFF
TRBV2	TRBD1	TRBJ1-4	TGTGCCAGCATGGACAGGTCAACTAATGAAAAACTGTTTTTT	CASMDRSTNEKLFF
TRBV11-3	-	TRBJ1-3	TGTGCCAGCAGCTCAACAGGCTCTGGAAACACCATATATTTT	CASSSTGSGNTIYF
TRBV28	TRBD1	TRBJ1-1	TGTGCCAGCAGTTTAGGGACAGGGAACACTGAAGCTTTCTTT	CASSLGTGNTEAFF
TRBV13	-	TRBJ1-1	TGTGCCAGCAGCTCCTCCCCAAACAGTGAGGCTTTCTTT	CASSSSPNSEAFF
TRBV29-1	TRBD1	TRBJ2-1	TGCAGCGTTGTCCAAGGACAGGGGGACAATGAGCAGTTCTTC	CSVVQGQGDNEQFF
TRBV6-1	TRBD1	TRBJ2-2	TGTGCCAGCAGTGAACAGGGGGCTGGAGGCACCGGGGAGCTGTTTTTT	CASSEQGAGGTGELFF
TRBV11-3	TRBD2	TRBJ2-5	TGTGCCAGCAGCTTAGGTAGCGGGGGCCCACAAGAGACCCAGTACTTC	CASSLGSGGPQETQYF
TRBV5-1	TRBD1	TRBJ1-4	TGCGCCAGCAGCCAGGACAGGTCGAATGAAAAACTGTTTTTT	CASSQDRSNEKLFF
TRBV5-1	TRBD2	TRBJ2-1	TGCGCCAGCAGCTTGGCAAGCGGGGGTTACAATGAGCAGTTCTTC	CASSLASGGYNEQFF